This paragraph covers one T cell receptor beta chain sequence. The target antigen is unknown. The assay was immunoSEQ multiplex PCR, and TCRdb's table has in-frame clones only and misses some. The sample yields 60,000 to 75,000 clones, roughly four fifths seen once. These data are taken from a study of T cells in localized non-small cell lung cancer. General study results and limits: A median of about 60 of the top 100 tumor clones appeared in adjacent lung, which was paired and uninvolved. Adjacent uninvolved lung had the highest clonality, suggesting focused antigen responses. Patients showing higher blood T cell density tended to see longer overall survival.

The source material was PBMCs, sampled before any cancer treatment. The TCR originated in a man aged 40 to 70 with stage II lung adenocarcinoma.

The DNA for the CDR3 is TGTGCCAGCAGCCAAGACTGGGTGACACGCCGGGAGACTGAAGCTTTCTTT. Translation gives CASSQDWVTRRETEAFF. The V gene is TRBV4-2, the J gene TRBJ1-1, with D unresolved. The germline V gene has CDR1 LGHNA and CDR2 YNFKEQ. V lost 0 bases and J 5 bases, leaving 19 bases between the germline ends. The CDR3 spans 17 residues.